These T cell receptor beta chains were read from a single sample in a study of vaccination and CD4 T cells after COVID-19. MiXCR was run by TCRdb on the PCR reads, yielding one entry per CDR3 protein. Here the sample spans 20,000 to 25,000 distinct CDR3 sequences, less than 60% being singletons. These TCRs are of unknown antigen specificity. Material: CD4+ T cells from blood, cultured in vitro. The receptors originated from a human donor who had recovered from COVID-19. Each CDR3 is given with its conserved first and last residue. The order of the fields is V gene, J gene, D gene, clone size, CDR3 length, CDR3 DNA, CDR3 protein. The D gene is left open where the match is weak. Clone size is given for some rows only: seen once, a few or many times, or a class if the clone is expanded.

>TRBV19|TRBJ1-6|TRBD1|.|15
TGTGCCAGTAGTACCCCACAGGGGTCGGCTTCACCCCTCCACTTT
CASSTPQGSASPLHF
>TRBV12-3/TRBV12-4|TRBJ1-1|TRBD1|.|13
TGTGCCAGCAGTTCCAGGACAGGGTCCGTTCCTTTCTTT
CASSSRTGSVPFF
>TRBV7-8|TRBJ1-4|.|.|14
TGTGCCAGCAGCCCTGCAGGGACGAGGGGAAAACTGTTTTTT
CASSPAGTRGKLFF
>TRBV7-6|TRBJ1-1|TRBD1|.|13
TGTGCCAGCAGCCTGGGACAGTTCACTGAAGCTTTCTTT
CASSLGQFTEAFF
>TRBV6-1|TRBJ1-1|TRBD1|.|15
TGTGCCAGCAGGGCGCGACAGGGGAAGAACACTGAAGCTTTCTTT
CASRARQGKNTEAFF
>TRBV20-1|TRBJ1-6|TRBD1|few|18
TGCAGTGCCACCGGGACAGGGTTGAGGGGGTCCTATAATTCACCCCTCCACTTT
CSATGTGLRGSYNSPLHF
>TRBV7-9|TRBJ2-7|TRBD2|.|14
TGTGCCAGCCACCTGGCGGGAGGTATCTACGAGCAGTACTTC
CASHLAGGIYEQYF
>TRBV10-2|TRBJ2-7|TRBD1|.|16
TGCGCCAGCAGTGATCCGGCCAGGGGGTATGCCTACGAGCAGTACTTC
CASSDPARGYAYEQYF
>TRBV5-1|TRBJ1-1|.|.|13
TGCGCCAGCAGCGCCTTTAAAAGGGGCTTAGCTTTCTTT
CASSAFKRGLAFF
>TRBV5-5|TRBJ1-2|.|once|15
TGTGCCAGCACCCCCGTTGGTGGCGCTGACTATGGCTACACCTTC
CASTPVGGADYGYTF
>TRBV2|TRBJ1-1|TRBD1|.|17
TGTGCCAGCTCCCAACATGGGACAGGGGGGCCGGGGACTGAAGCTTTCTTT
CASSQHGTGGPGTEAFF
>TRBV4-1|TRBJ2-2|TRBD1|.|17
TGCGCCAGCAGCGTTCCCAGGACAGGGGGAAGGACCGGGGAGCTGTTTTTT
CASSVPRTGGRTGELFF